This TCR beta chain was recorded in a study of T cell changes during pregnancy in multiple sclerosis. Measured with immunoSEQ multiplex PCR; TCRdb has only the in-frame clones, and not every one. The table has 55,000 to 80,000 clones, over 85% seen once. Germline V lookup: CDR1 LNHDA, CDR2 SQIVND (reference sequence). Trimming shortened V by 8 bases and J by 4 bases, and 14 bases separated the two germline ends. The CDR3 is made up of 13 amino acids. V usage is TRBV19 and J usage is TRBJ1-2; D not certain. The receptor comes from a female donor with multiple sclerosis, enrolled in a pregnancy study. The sequencing used CD8+ T cells from peripheral blood mononuclear cells, collected in the second trimester of pregnancy. CDR3 in amino acids: CASGTTGAYGYTF. In DNA form, the CDR3 reads TGTGCCAGTGGCACTACCGGAGCCTATGGCTACACCTTC.